The present entry profiles one T cell receptor (beta chain) with its context. The antigen remains undetermined. PCR was performed using 60 Vbeta and 13 Jbeta primers. Measured with immunoSEQ multiplex PCR; TCRdb has only the in-frame clones, and not every one. This sample has around 180,000 clones, with around four fifths found just once. This specimen belongs to a study of cytomegalovirus exposure and HLA in healthy donors. Germline V CDR1 and CDR2: MNHNY, SVGAGI (reference sequence). The CDR3 totals 13 residues. V was cut by 0 bases and J by 7 bases, with 10 bases left in between. General study findings and limits: Generally TCR sequences proved uncommon, though certain public TCRs appeared in numerous donors.

The receptor was isolated from a woman between 35 and 50 years old in good health and CMV-seronegative. Sequences were obtained from PBMCs. The chain is built from TRBV6-6 and TRBJ2-7; D call uncertain. CDR3 nucleotides: TGTGCCAGCAGTTACTCGAGCAATTTTGAGCAGTACTTC. It specifies CASSYSSNFEQYF.